This TCR beta chain was recovered during a study of blood T cell repertoires in COVID-19. The CDR3 covers 14 residues. The germline CDR1 and CDR2 sequences are MNHEY and SVGAGI. V gave up 7 bases and J gave up 8 bases, with 20 bases separating them. Measured with immunoSEQ multiplex PCR; TCRdb has only the in-frame clones, and not every one. Of fewer than 250,000 clones listed, around 80% are singletons. This clone was seen more than once but under ten times. The clonotype was recovered from a woman in her fifties or sixties with acute or convalescent COVID-19. The material sequenced was peripheral blood. The V call is TRBV6-5, the J call TRBJ1-2; TRBD1 might be the D (5 bases). The CDR3 DNA reads as TGTGCCAGCACCCCGCAAGGAGGGGCAGAGGGCTACACCTTC. It specifies CASTPQGGAEGYTF.